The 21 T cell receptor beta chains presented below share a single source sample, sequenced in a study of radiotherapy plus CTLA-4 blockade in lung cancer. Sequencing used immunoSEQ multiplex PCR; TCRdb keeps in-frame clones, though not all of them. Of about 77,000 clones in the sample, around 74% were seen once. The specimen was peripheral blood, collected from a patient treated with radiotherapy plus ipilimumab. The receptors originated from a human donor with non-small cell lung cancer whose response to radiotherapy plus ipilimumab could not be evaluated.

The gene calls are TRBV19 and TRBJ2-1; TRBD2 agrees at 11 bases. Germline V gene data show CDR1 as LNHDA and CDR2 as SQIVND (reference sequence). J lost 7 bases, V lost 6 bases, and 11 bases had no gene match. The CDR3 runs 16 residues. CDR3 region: CASSIRGLAGGNEQFF. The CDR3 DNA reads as TGTGCCAGTAGCATAAGGGGGCTAGCGGGGGGTAATGAGCAGTTCTTC. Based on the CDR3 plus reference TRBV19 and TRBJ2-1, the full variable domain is DGGITQSPKYLFRKEGQNVTLSCEQNLNHDAMYWYRQDPGQGLRLIYYSQIVNDFQKGDIAEGYSVSREKKESFPLTVTSAQKNPTAFYLCASSIRGLAGGNEQFFGPGTRLTVL.

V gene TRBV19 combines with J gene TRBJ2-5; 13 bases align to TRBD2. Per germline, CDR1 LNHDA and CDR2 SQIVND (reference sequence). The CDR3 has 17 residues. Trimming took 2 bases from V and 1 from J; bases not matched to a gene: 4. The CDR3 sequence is CASSITSGGGLQETQYF. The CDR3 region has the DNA TGTGCCAGTAGTATAACTAGCGGGGGGGGTCTCCAAGAGACCCAGTACTTC.

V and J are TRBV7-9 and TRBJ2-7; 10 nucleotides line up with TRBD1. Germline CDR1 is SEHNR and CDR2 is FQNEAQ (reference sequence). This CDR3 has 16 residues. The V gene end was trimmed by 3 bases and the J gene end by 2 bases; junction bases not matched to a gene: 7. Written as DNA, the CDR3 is TGTGCCAGCAGCTTCGGGACAGGGGCTTTCGCCTACGAGCAGTACTTC. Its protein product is CASSFGTGAFAYEQYF.

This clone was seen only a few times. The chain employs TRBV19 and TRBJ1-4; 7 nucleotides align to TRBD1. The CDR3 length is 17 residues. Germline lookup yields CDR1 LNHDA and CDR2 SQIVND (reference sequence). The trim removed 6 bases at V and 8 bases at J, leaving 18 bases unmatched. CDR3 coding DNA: TGTGCCAGTAGCCAGGGACGGGGACAGCGGTGGGGGGAAAAACTGTTTTTT. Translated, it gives CASSQGRGQRWGEKLFF. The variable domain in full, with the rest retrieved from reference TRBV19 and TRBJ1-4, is DGGITQSPKYLFRKEGQNVTLSCEQNLNHDAMYWYRQDPGQGLRLIYYSQIVNDFQKGDIAEGYSVSREKKESFPLTVTSAQKNPTAFYLCASSQGRGQRWGEKLFFGSGTQLSVL.

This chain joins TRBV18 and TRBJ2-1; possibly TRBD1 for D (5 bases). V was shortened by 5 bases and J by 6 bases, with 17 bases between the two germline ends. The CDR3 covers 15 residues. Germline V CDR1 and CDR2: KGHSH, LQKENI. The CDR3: CASSSLNTQGNEQFF. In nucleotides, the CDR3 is TGTGCCAGCTCATCTCTCAATACTCAGGGCAATGAGCAGTTCTTC.

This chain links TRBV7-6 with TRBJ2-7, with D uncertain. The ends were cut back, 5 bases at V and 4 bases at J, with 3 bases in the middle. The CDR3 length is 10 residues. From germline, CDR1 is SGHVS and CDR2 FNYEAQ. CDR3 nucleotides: TGTGCCAGCAGCCCTTACGAGCAGTACTTC. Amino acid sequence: CASSPYEQYF.

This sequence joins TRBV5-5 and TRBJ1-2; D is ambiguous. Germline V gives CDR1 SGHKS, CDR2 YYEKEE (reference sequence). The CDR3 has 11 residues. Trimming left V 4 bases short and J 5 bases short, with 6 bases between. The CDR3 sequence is CASSGDYGYTF. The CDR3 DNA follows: TGTGCCAGCAGCGGAGATTATGGCTACACCTTC.

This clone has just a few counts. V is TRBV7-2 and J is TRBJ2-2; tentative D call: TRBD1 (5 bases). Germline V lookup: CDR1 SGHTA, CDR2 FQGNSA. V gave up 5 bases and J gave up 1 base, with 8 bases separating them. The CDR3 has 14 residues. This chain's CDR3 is CASSRDRNTGELFF. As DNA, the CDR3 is TGTGCCAGCAGCAGAGACAGGAACACCGGGGAGCTGTTTTTT.

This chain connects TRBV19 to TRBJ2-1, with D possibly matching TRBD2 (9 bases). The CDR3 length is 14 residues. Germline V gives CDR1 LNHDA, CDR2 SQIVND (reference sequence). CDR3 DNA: TGTTCTAGCGGGGCAGGGGGCCCCTACAATGAGCAGTTCTTC. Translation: CSSGAGGPYNEQFF.

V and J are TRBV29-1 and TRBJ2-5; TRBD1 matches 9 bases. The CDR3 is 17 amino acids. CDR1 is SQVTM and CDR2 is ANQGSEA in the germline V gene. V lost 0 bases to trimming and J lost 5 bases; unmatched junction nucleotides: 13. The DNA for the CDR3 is TGCAGCGTTGAAGATTGGGGGGCCGGGACAGGGTTCGAGACCCAGTACTTC. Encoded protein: CSVEDWGAGTGFETQYF. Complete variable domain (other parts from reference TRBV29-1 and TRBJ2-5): SAVISQKPSRDICQRGTSLTIQCQVDSQVTMMFWYRQQPGQSLTLIATANQGSEATYESGFVIDKFPISRPNLTFSTLTVSNMSPEDSSIYLCSVEDWGAGTGFETQYFGPGTRLLVL.

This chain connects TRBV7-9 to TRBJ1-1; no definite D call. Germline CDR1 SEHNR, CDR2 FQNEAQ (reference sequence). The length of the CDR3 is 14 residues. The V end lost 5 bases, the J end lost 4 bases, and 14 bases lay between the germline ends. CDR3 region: CASSPDASGTEAFF. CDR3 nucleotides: TGTGCCAGCAGCCCGGACGCGAGCGGCACTGAAGCTTTCTTT. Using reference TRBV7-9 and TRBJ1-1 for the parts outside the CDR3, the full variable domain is DTGVSQNPRHKITKRGQNVTFRCDPISEHNRLYWYRQTLGQGPEFLTYFQNEAQLEKSRLLSDRFSAERPKGSFSTLEIQRTEQGDSAMYLCASSPDASGTEAFFGQGTRLTVV.

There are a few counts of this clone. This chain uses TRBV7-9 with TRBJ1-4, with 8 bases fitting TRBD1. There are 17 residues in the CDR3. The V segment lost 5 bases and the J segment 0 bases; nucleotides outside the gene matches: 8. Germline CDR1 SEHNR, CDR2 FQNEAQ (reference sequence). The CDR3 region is CASSPKLQGATNEKLFF. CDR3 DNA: TGTGCCAGCAGCCCAAAATTACAGGGGGCAACTAATGAAAAACTGTTTTTT. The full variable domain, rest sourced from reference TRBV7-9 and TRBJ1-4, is DTGVSQNPRHKITKRGQNVTFRCDPISEHNRLYWYRQTLGQGPEFLTYFQNEAQLEKSRLLSDRFSAERPKGSFSTLEIQRTEQGDSAMYLCASSPKLQGATNEKLFFGSGTQLSVL.

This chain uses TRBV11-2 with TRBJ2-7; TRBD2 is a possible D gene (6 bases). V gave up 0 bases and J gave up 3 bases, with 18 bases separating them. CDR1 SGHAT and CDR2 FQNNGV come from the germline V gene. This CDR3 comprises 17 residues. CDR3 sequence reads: CASSLEGPGTSRYEQYF. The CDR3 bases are TGTGCCAGCAGCTTAGAGGGGCCAGGTACTAGCCGCTACGAGCAGTACTTC.

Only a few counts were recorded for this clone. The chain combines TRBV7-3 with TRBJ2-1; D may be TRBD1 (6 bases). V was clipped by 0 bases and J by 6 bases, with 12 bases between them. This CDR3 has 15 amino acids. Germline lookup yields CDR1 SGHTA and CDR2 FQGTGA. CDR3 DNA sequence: TGTGCCAGCAGCTTAACTTCGTTACAGGGCAATGAGCAGTTCTTC. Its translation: CASSLTSLQGNEQFF. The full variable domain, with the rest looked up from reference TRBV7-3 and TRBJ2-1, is GAGVSQTPSNKVTEKGKYVELRCDPISGHTALYWYRQSLGQGPEFLIYFQGTGAADDSGLPNDRFFAVRPEGSVSTLKIQRTERGDSAVYLCASSLTSLQGNEQFFGPGTRLTVL.

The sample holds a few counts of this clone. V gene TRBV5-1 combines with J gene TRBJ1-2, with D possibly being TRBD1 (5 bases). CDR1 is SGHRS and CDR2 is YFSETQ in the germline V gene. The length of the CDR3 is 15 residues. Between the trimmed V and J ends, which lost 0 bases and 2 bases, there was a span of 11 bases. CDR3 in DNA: TGCGCCAGCAGCTTGGGGGCAGGGATAAACTATGGCTACACCTTC. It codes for CASSLGAGINYGYTF.

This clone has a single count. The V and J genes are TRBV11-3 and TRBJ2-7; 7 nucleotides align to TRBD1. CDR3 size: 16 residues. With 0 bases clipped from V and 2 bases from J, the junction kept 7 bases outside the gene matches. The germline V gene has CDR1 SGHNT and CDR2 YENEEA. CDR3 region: CASSLEASGQPYEQYF. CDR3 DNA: TGTGCCAGCAGCTTAGAGGCCTCGGGACAGCCCTACGAGCAGTACTTC.

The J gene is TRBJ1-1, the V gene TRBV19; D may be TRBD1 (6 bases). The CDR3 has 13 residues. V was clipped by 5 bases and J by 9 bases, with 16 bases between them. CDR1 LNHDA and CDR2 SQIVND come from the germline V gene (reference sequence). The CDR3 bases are TGTGCCAGTAGTTCGACAGGCGCCGGTAAAGCTTTCTTT. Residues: CASSSTGAGKAFF.

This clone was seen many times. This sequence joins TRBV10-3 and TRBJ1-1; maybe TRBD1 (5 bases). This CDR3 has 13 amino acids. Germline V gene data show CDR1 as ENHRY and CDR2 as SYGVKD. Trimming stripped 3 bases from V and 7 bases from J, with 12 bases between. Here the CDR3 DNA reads TGTGCCATCAGTGACAGGGTCAGCGATGAAGCTTTCTTT. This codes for CAISDRVSDEAFF.

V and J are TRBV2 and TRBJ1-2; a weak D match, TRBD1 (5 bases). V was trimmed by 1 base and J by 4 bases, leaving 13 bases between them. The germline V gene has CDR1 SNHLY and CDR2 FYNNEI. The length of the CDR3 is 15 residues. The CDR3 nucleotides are TGTGCCAGCAGTGAAGAATCAGGGTTTGGCTATGGCTACACCTTC. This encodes CASSEESGFGYGYTF.

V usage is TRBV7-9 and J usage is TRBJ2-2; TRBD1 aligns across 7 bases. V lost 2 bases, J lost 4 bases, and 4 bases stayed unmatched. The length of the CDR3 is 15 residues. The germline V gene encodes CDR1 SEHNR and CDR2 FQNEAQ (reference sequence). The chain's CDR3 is CASSLPGTATGELFF. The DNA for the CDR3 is TGTGCCAGCAGCTTACCCGGGACAGCCACCGGGGAGCTGTTTTTT.

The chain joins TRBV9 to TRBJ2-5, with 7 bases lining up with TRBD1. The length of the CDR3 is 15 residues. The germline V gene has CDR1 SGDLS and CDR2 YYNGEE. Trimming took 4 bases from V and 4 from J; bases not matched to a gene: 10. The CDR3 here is CASSSRQGATETQYF. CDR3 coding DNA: TGTGCCAGCAGCTCCAGACAGGGCGCAACAGAGACCCAGTACTTC. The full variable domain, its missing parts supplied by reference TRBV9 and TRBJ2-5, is DSGVTQTPKHLITATGQRVTLRCSPRSGDLSVYWYQQSLDQGLQFLIQYYNGEERAKGNILERFSAQQFPDLHSELNLSSLELGDSALYFCASSSRQGATETQYFGPGTRLLVL.